The next 10 T cell receptor beta chains were all read from a single sample in a study of blood T cells in healthy people across ages. The authors ran a second PCR of about 7 to 11 cycles using a sample-barcoded 5' primer and a J-beta primer mix. One entry per CDR3 protein, called by TCRdb with MiXCR from the 5' RACE reads. The sample shows approximately 1.5 million distinct CDR3 sequences, approximately 43% of them seen only once. The sequencing sample was made of blood. All receptors come from a young woman in good health.

The V gene is TRBV7-2, the J gene TRBJ1-2; 7 bases are shared with TRBD1. V lost 7 bases to trimming and J lost 6 bases; unmatched junction nucleotides: 14. CDR3 length: 15 amino acids. From germline, CDR1 is SGHTA and CDR2 FQGNSA. The CDR3 coding sequence is TGTGCCAGCACCCGTACAGGGACAGACTTACATGGCTACACCTTC. Its protein is CASTRTGTDLHGYTF.

The table lists this clonotype with a few counts. The V gene is TRBV7-3, the J gene TRBJ2-1, with 8 bases lining up with TRBD2. There are 16 residues in the CDR3. The germline CDR1 and CDR2 sequences are SGHTA and FQGTGA. Trimming took 6 bases from V and 1 from J; bases not matched to a gene: 8. The CDR3 is CASSSHLAGSYNEQFF. CDR3 nucleotide sequence: TGTGCCAGCAGTTCCCACTTAGCGGGATCCTACAATGAGCAGTTCTTC.

V gene TRBV7-2 combines with J gene TRBJ2-2; possible D gene TRBD2, 6 bases. V was clipped by 4 bases and J by 9 bases, with 21 bases between them. The CDR3 is 16 residues long. Germline-derived CDR1 and CDR2 are SGHTA and FQGNSA. The CDR3 loop reads CASSSPSAGRTRELFF. CDR3 sequence (DNA): TGTGCCAGCAGCTCACCTTCCGCGGGAAGGACCAGGGAGCTGTTTTTT.

The chain uses TRBV3-1 and TRBJ2-7, with D perhaps matching TRBD1 or TRBD2 (5 bases each). With 4 bases removed from V and 1 base from J, the gap between germline ends came to 11 bases. The germline V gene has CDR1 LGHDT and CDR2 YNNKEL (reference sequence). This CDR3 has 14 residues. CDR3: CASSPGPKSYEQYF. CDR3 in DNA: TGTGCCAGCAGCCCGGGACCCAAATCCTACGAGCAGTACTTC.

This clonotype was seen a few times. The V gene is TRBV4-3, the J gene TRBJ1-2; TRBD1 might be the D (5 bases). The V and J ends lost 4 bases and 4 bases respectively, with 19 bases between them. Germline CDR1 is LGHNA and CDR2 is YSLEER. CDR3 length: 16 amino acids. CDR3 residues: CASSPGSGGGAYGYTF. For the CDR3, the DNA is TGCGCCAGCAGCCCGGGGTCTGGAGGTGGGGCCTATGGCTACACCTTC.

This chain links TRBV3-1 with TRBJ2-3; TRBD2 matches 8 bases. V lost 0 bases to trimming and J lost 4 bases; unmatched junction nucleotides: 6. The CDR3 has 16 residues. Germline lookup yields CDR1 LGHDT and CDR2 YNNKEL (reference sequence). CDR3 in amino acids: CASSQERGVDADTQYF. The DNA for the CDR3 is TGTGCCAGCAGCCAAGAGCGGGGGGTCGACGCAGATACGCAGTATTTT.

V is TRBV7-2 and J is TRBJ2-1; D tentatively reads TRBD1 or TRBD2 (5 bases each). CDR3 length: 14 amino acids. Germline CDR1 SGHTA, CDR2 FQGNSA. Trimming shortened V by 0 bases and J by 8 bases, and 11 bases separated the two germline ends. The CDR3 sequence is CASSLAWGRDEQFF. As DNA, the CDR3 is TGTGCCAGCAGCTTAGCTTGGGGGAGAGATGAGCAGTTCTTC.

The chain recombines TRBV4-3 with TRBJ1-6; D remains ambiguous. Germline CDR1 and CDR2: LGHNA and YSLEER. The V end was cut by 1 base, the J end by 6 bases, with 10 bases between. The CDR3 covers 15 residues. The chain's CDR3 is CASSQGPDLNSPLHF. CDR3 nucleotide sequence: TGCGCCAGCAGCCAAGGGCCCGACCTTAATTCACCCCTCCACTTT.

The rearrangement links TRBV20-1 to TRBJ1-2, with D perhaps TRBD1 (6 bases). Germline V lookup: CDR1 DFQATT, CDR2 SNEGSKA (reference sequence). This CDR3 spans 12 amino acids. CDR3 residues: CRAQGNNYGYTF. The CDR3 DNA reads TGCAGGGCTCAGGGGAACAACTATGGCTACACCTTC.

The V and J genes are TRBV6-5 and TRBJ1-2, with a possible D match to TRBD1 (5 bases). Germline-derived CDR1 and CDR2 are MNHEY and SVGAGI. There are 14 residues in the CDR3. Trimming removed 6 bases from V and 7 bases from J, with 18 bases in between. The CDR3 DNA reads TGTGCCAGCAGCTGGGAGGAGGGGCTAGGTGGCTACACCTTC. Protein: CASSWEEGLGGYTF.